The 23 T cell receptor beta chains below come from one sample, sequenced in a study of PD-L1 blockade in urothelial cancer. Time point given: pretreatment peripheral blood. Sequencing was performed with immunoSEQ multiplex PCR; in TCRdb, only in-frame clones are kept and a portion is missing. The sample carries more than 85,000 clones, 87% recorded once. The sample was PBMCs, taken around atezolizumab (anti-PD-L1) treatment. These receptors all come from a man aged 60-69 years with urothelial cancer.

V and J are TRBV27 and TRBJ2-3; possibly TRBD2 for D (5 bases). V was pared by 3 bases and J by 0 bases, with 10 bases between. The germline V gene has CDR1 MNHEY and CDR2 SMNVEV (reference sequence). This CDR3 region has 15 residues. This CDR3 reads CASSLGRLSTDTQYF. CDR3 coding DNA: TGTGCCAGCAGTTTGGGTCGACTAAGCACAGATACGCAGTATTTT.

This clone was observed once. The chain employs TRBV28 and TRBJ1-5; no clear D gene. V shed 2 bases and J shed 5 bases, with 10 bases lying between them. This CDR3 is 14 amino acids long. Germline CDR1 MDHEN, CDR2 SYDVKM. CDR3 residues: CASSLTRQDQPQHF. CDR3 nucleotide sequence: TGTGCCAGCAGTTTAACCCGGCAGGATCAGCCCCAGCATTTT. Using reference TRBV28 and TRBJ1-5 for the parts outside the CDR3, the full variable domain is DVKVTQSSRYLVKRTGEKVFLECVQDMDHENMFWYRQDPGLGLRLIYFSYDVKMKEKGDIPEGYSVSREKKERFSLILESASTNQTSMYLCASSLTRQDQPQHFGDGTRLSIL.

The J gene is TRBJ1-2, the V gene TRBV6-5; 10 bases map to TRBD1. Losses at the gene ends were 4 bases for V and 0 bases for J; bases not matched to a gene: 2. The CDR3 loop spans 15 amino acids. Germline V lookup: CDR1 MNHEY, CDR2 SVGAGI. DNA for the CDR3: TGTGCCAGCAGTTGGGACAGGGGAGCTAACTATGGCTACACCTTC. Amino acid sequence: CASSWDRGANYGYTF.

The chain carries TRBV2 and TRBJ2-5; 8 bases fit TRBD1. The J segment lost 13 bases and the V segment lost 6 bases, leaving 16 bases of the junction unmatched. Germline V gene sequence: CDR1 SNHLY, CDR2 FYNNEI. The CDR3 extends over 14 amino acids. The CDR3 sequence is CASRETGEGQGAYF. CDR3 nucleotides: TGTGCCAGCAGGGAGACAGGGGAAGGGCAAGGAGCGTACTTC.

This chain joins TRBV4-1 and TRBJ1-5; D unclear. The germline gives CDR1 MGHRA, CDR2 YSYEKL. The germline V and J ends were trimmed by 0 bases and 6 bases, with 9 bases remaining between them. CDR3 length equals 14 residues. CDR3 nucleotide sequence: TGCGCCAGCAGCCAAGATAGTGCAGGTCAGCCCCAGCATTTT. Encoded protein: CASSQDSAGQPQHF.

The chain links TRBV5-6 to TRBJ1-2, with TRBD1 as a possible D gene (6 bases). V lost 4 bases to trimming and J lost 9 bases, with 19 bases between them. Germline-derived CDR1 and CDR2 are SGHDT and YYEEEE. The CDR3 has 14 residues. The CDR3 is CASSVGQGRFSYTF. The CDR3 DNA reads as TGTGCCAGCAGCGTGGGACAAGGTCGTTTTAGCTACACCTTC.

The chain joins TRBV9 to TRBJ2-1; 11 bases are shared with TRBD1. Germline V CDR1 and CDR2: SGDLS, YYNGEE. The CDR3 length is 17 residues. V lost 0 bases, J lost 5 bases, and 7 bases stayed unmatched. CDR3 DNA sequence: TGTGCCAGCAGCGTAGAGGTCGGACAGGGGGCCCACAATGAGCAGTTCTTC. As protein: CASSVEVGQGAHNEQFF.

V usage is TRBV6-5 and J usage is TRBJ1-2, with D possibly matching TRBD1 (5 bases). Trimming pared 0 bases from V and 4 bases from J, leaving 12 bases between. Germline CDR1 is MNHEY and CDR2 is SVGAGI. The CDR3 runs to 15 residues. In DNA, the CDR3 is TGTGCCAGCAGTTACTCAACCCAGGGTGCCTATGGCTACACCTTC. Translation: CASSYSTQGAYGYTF.

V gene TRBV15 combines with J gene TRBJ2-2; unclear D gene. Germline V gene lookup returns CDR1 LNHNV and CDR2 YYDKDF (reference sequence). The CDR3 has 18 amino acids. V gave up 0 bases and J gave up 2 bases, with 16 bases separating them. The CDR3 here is CATSRDRRHLKNTGELFF. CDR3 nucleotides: TGTGCCACCAGCAGAGATCGACGACATCTTAAAAACACCGGGGAGCTGTTTTTT.

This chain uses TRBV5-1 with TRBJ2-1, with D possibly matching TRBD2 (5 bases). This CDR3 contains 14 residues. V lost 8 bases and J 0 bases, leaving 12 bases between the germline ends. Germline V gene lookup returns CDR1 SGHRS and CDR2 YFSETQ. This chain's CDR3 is CASKAASSYNEQFF. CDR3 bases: TGCGCCAGTAAAGCGGCCAGCTCCTACAATGAGCAGTTCTTC.

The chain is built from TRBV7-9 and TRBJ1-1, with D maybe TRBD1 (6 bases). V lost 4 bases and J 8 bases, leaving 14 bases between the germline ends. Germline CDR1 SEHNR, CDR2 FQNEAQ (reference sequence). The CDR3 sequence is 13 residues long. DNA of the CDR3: TGTGCCAGCAGCTCCCAGGGGCCCCCAGAAGCTTTCTTT. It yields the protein CASSSQGPPEAFF.

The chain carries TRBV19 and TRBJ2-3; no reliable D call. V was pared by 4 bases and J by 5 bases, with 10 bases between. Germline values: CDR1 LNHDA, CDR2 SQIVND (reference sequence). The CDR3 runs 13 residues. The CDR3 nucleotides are TGTGCCAGTAGTACCGGCGGTGGAGATACGCAGTATTTT. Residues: CASSTGGGDTQYF.

The CDR3 DNA reads TGCAGTGCTTCCTGGCTAGGTGAGCAGTTCTTC. Translated, it gives CSASWLGEQFF. The rearrangement links TRBV20-1 to TRBJ2-1; no clear D gene. Germline V lookup: CDR1 DFQATT, CDR2 SNEGSKA (reference sequence). The length of the CDR3 is 11 residues. V lost 5 bases, J lost 9 bases, and 11 bases lay in between.

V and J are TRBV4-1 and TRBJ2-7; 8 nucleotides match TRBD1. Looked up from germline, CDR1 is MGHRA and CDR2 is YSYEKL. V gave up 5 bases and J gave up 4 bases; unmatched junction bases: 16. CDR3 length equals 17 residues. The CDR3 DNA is TGCGCCAGCAGCAAAACGGCCGGACAGGGAGTTATTTACGAGCAGTACTTC. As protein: CASSKTAGQGVIYEQYF.

CDR3 amino acids: CAISDPTGGTNSPLHF. In DNA form, the CDR3 reads TGTGCCATCAGTGACCCGACAGGGGGGACAAATTCACCCCTCCACTTT. The V call is TRBV10-3, the J call TRBJ1-6; 9 positions match TRBD1. Germline CDR1 ENHRY, CDR2 SYGVKD. CDR3 length equals 16 residues. Trimming cost V 3 bases and J 7 bases; bases outside gene matches: 7.

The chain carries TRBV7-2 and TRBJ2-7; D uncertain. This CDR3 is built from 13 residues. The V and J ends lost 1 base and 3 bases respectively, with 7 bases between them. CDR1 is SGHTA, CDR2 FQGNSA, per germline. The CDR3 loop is CASSLEIVYEQYF. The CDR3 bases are TGTGCCAGCAGCTTAGAGATAGTCTACGAGCAGTACTTC.

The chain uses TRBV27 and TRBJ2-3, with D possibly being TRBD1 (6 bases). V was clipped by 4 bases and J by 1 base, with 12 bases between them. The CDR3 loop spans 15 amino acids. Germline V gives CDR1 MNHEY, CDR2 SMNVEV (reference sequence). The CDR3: CASSSWTVRTDTQYF. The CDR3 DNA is TGTGCCAGCAGTTCCTGGACAGTACGCACAGATACGCAGTATTTT.

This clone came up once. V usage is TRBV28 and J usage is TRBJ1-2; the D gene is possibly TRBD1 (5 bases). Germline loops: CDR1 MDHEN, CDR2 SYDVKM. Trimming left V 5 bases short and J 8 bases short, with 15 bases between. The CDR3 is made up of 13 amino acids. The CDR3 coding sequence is TGTGCCAGCAGTGCCTTCGGGGGACTGGGCTACACCTTC. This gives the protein CASSAFGGLGYTF.

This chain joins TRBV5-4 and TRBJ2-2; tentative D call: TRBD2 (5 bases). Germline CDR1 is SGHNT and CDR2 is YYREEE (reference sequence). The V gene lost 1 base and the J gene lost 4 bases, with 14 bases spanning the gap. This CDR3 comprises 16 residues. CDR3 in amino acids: CASSLRSGALTGELFF. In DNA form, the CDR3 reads TGTGCCAGCAGCTTGCGAAGCGGAGCCCTCACCGGGGAGCTGTTTTTT.

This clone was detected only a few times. The CDR3 DNA reads as TGTGCCAGCAGCCATACAGGGGCTGGGGCCAACGTCCTGACTTTC. Its protein is CASSHTGAGANVLTF. V gene TRBV5-4 combines with J gene TRBJ2-6; the match to TRBD1 covers 7 bases. This CDR3 is built from 15 residues. Germline V CDR1 and CDR2: SGHNT, YYREEE (reference sequence). V gave up 4 bases and J gave up 2 bases; unmatched junction bases: 3.

The CDR3 bases are TGTGCCAGCAGTTACTCCGCAGGGGGCAGAAACACTGAAGCTTTCTTT. Its protein product is CASSYSAGGRNTEAFF. This chain connects TRBV6-5 to TRBJ1-1; TRBD1 matches 8 bases. CDR1 MNHEY and CDR2 SVGAGI come from the germline V gene. CDR3 length equals 16 residues. The trim removed 0 bases at V and 2 bases at J, leaving 5 bases unmatched.

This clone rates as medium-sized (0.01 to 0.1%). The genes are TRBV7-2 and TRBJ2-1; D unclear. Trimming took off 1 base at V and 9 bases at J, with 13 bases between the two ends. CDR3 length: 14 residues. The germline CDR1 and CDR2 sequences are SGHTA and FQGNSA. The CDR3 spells CASSLGVRVAEQFF. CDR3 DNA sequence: TGTGCCAGCAGCTTAGGGGTCCGGGTTGCTGAGCAGTTCTTC. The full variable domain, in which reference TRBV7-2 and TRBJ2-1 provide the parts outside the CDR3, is GAGVSQSPSNKVTEKGKDVELRCDPISGHTALYWYRQSLGQGLEFLIYFQGNSAPDKSGLPSDRFSAERTGGSVSTLTIQRTQQEDSAVYLCASSLGVRVAEQFFGPGTRLTVL.

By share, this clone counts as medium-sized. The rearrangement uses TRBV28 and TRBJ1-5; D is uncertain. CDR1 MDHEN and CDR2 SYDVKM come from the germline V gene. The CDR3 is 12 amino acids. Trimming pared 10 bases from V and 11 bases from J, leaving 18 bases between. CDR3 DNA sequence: TGTGCCACCTCGGGGTCCTCGTTGTCCCAGCATTTT. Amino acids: CATSGSSLSQHF.